A selection of T cell receptor beta chains follows, all from one sample in a study of T cell changes during pregnancy in multiple sclerosis. Using immunoSEQ multiplex PCR, the repertoire was profiled, and TCRdb retains in-frame clones only, with some absent. The table records about 49,000 clones, nearly 90% of them present only once. Here the sequenced sample was peripheral blood, taken after pregnancy. These TCRs come from a female donor in good health, enrolled as a control in a pregnancy study. Each CDR3 is given with its conserved first and last residue. Each record gives: J gene, V gene, clone size, D gene, CDR3 DNA, CDR3 protein. A D gene is named only where the DNA matches it firmly. Clone size is given for some rows only: seen once, a few or many times, or a class if the clone is expanded.

TRBJ1-2,TRBV6-5,-,TRBD1,TGTGCCAGCAGTTCCGGGACAGGACAACTCCATGGCTACACCTTC,CASSSGTGQLHGYTF
TRBJ1-4,TRBV27,-,TRBD1,TGTGCCAGCAGTTTCCTCGGGACAGGGAGCTCAACTAATGAAAAACTGTTTTTT,CASSFLGTGSSTNEKLFF
TRBJ1-4,TRBV6-4,-,TRBD1,TGTGCCAGCAGTCCCGAGGCTGGGACAGCAAATGAAAAACTGTTTTTT,CASSPEAGTANEKLFF
TRBJ2-5,TRBV10-3,-,-,TGTGCCACCAACCAGGGCTTCCAAGAGACCCAGTACTTC,CATNQGFQETQYF
TRBJ1-6,TRBV6-6,-,TRBD1,TGTGCCAGCAGGGAACCGGGACAGCTCCACTTT,CASREPGQLHF
TRBJ2-7,TRBV7-7,-,TRBD2,TGTGCCAGCAGCCGGGGGGTAGCCTCCTACGAGCAGTACTTC,CASSRGVASYEQYF
TRBJ1-3,TRBV2,-,-,TGTGCCAGCAGTGTACAAGACTCTGGAAACACCATATATTTT,CASSVQDSGNTIYF
TRBJ2-7,TRBV4-2,once,-,TGTGCCAGCAGCCAAGCGTATCCAGGGCCCTCCTACGAGCAGTACTTC,CASSQAYPGPSYEQYF
TRBJ2-2,TRBV11-2,-,TRBD2,TGTGCCAGCAGCTTAGGGACTAGCGGGAGGGTCGGGGAGCTGTTTTTT,CASSLGTSGRVGELFF
TRBJ2-7,TRBV5-1,-,TRBD2,TGCGCCAGCAGCTGGGAGGGGACCTACGAGCAGTACTTC,CASSWEGTYEQYF
TRBJ1-5,TRBV4-3,once,-,TGCGCCAGCAGCCAAGTCACGGGAGGACAGCCCCAGCATTTT,CASSQVTGGQPQHF
TRBJ2-3,TRBV29-1,-,TRBD1,TGCAGCTTCGCAGGGGGCAGCGTCACAGATACGCAGTATTTT,CSFAGGSVTDTQYF
TRBJ1-2,TRBV21-1,-,-,TGTGCCAGCAGCGTACAACCAGGGGGCGATGGCTACACCTTC,CASSVQPGGDGYTF
TRBJ2-5,TRBV5-4,-,TRBD1,TGTGCCAGCAGCACGGGACAGGGGTTTGGAGAGACCCAGTACTTC,CASSTGQGFGETQYF
TRBJ2-5,TRBV28,once,TRBD1,TGTGCCAGCAGTCCCACAGGGGGCTACGAGACCCAGTACTTC,CASSPTGGYETQYF
TRBJ2-7,TRBV7-3,-,TRBD2,TGTGCCAGCAGCTTAACGACTAGCGGGTTCTCCTACGAGCAGTACTTC,CASSLTTSGFSYEQYF
TRBJ2-2,TRBV2,-,-,TGTGCCAGCAGTCGGGAGATGGACACCGGGGAGCTGTTTTTT,CASSREMDTGELFF
TRBJ2-2,TRBV7-9,few,-,TGTGCCAGCAGCTTAGCGCGTAAGAGTCCCACCGGGGAGCTGTTTTTT,CASSLARKSPTGELFF
TRBJ2-1,TRBV7-8,-,-,TGTGCCAGCAGCTTAGGGGGGACTGGACTCAATGAGCAGTTCTTC,CASSLGGTGLNEQFF
TRBJ2-7,TRBV7-9,-,-,TGTGCCAGCAGCCGGAGCTACGAGCAGTACTTC,CASSRSYEQYF
TRBJ1-3,TRBV29-1,once,TRBD1,TGCAGCGTTGAAAGCGGGACAGGGGGCGAAAACACCATATATTTT,CSVESGTGGENTIYF
TRBJ2-1,TRBV6-4,-,TRBD2,TGTGCCAGCAGTGACGACGGGGGGGCCGGTAATGAGCAGTTCTTC,CASSDDGGAGNEQFF
TRBJ1-1,TRBV29-1,-,-,TGCAGCGTCCTCCCACCCGGGGGGTGGGGCACTGAAGCTTTCTTT,CSVLPPGGWGTEAFF
TRBJ2-7,TRBV6-5,-,TRBD2,TGTGCCAGCAGCTTAGCGGGGATCTCCTACGAGCAGTACTTC,CASSLAGISYEQYF
TRBJ1-2,TRBV19,few,-,TGTGCCAGTAGTGTGCAGGGGACATATGGCTACACCTTC,CASSVQGTYGYTF
TRBJ2-6,TRBV11-2,-,TRBD1,TGTGCCAGCAGCCGTCCGGGACAGGGTACTGGGGCCAACGTCCTGACTTTC,CASSRPGQGTGANVLTF
TRBJ2-1,TRBV7-8,-,-,TGTGCCAGCAGCCATGGTGGGGCCTCCTACAATGAGCAGTTCTTC,CASSHGGASYNEQFF
TRBJ2-7,TRBV6-5,-,-,TGTGCCAGCAGTTACGATGGTCGCTACTACGAGCAGTACTTC,CASSYDGRYYEQYF
TRBJ1-2,TRBV4-3,-,TRBD1,TGCGCCAGCAGCCTAGGAACAGGGGACCTCTATGGCTACACCTTC,CASSLGTGDLYGYTF
TRBJ2-7,TRBV6-5,few,-,TGTGCCAGCAGTTACTCGAGGCTTCCCGGCTACGAGCAGTACTTC,CASSYSRLPGYEQYF
TRBJ2-5,TRBV9,-,TRBD1,TGTGCCAGCAGCGTAGGACAGGGTGGAGAGACCCAGTACTTC,CASSVGQGGETQYF
TRBJ2-2,TRBV2,-,-,TGCGGCAGCTGGAGTGGGATTGGAGGCGGGGAGCTGTTTTTT,CGSWSGIGGGELFF
TRBJ1-3,TRBV11-1,-,-,TGTGCCAGCAGCTCTACGGGGAGCTACGGAAACACCATATATTTT,CASSSTGSYGNTIYF
TRBJ1-1,TRBV29-1,-,-,TGCAGCGGGGGGGGATTTGCCTCCATTGAAGCTTTCTTT,CSGGGFASIEAFF
TRBJ2-1,TRBV18,-,-,TGTGCCAGCTCACCGCGCTCCGGGCTGGGAGACAATGAGCAGTTCTTC,CASSPRSGLGDNEQFF
TRBJ2-3,TRBV9,-,-,TGTGCCAGCAGCGCGAATTCGGGGGGCAAGACAGATACGCAGTATTTT,CASSANSGGKTDTQYF
TRBJ2-3,TRBV18,-,TRBD1,TGTGCCAGCTCACCCTCGGGACAGGGAGGAGCAGATACGCAGTATTTT,CASSPSGQGGADTQYF